The sequence of this T cell receptor beta chain was determined in a study of T cells in Graves' hyperthyroidism and ophthalmopathy. CDR1 and CDR2 (germline): SGDLS, YYNGEE. The CDR3 totals 16 residues. Study-level findings and limits: Most thyroid clonotypes expanded above 0.001 appeared in blood too.

Amplified regions were TCR beta CDR3 sequences from RNA transcripts. The HTBI primer set drove a first-round RT-PCR of the TCR CDR3. TCRdb reanalysed the multiplex PCR reads using MiXCR and keeps one entry per CDR3 protein. This table holds about 610,000 distinct CDR3 sequences, around 45% found once. For this clonotype: Its antigen remains unknown. One end of the junction varies from germline; a read error may be responsible.

The sequenced sample was peripheral blood or thyroid tissue (not recorded which). The chain joins TRBV9 to TRBJ2-5; D is perhaps TRBD1 or TRBD2 (6 bases each). This sequence originates from a woman aged 18-29 years with Graves' hyperthyroidism. The CDR3 DNA is TGTGCCAGCAGCGTAATGGGGGGCGCCGGCCAAGAGACCCTGTACTTC. Its protein product is CASSVMGGAGQETLYF. Variable domain in full (rest from reference TRBV9 and TRBJ2-5): DSGVTQTPKHLITATGQRVTLRCSPRSGDLSVYWYQQSLDQGLQFLIQYYNGEERAKGNILERFSAQQFPDLHSELNLSSLELGDSALYFCASSVMGGAGQETLYFGPGTRLLVL.